Below, 25 T cell receptor beta chains from the same sample are listed, as sequenced in a study of blood T cell repertoires in COVID-19. TCRdb's table, derived via immunoSEQ multiplex PCR, lists solely in-frame clones and lacks some. The table records 150,000 or so clones, around 81% of them present only once. The sample consisted of peripheral blood. These receptors came from a human donor in a cohort sampled during active COVID-19.

The chain couples TRBV2 to TRBJ2-1; 7 bases align to TRBD2. V gave up 7 bases and J gave up 5 bases; unmatched junction bases: 11. Per the germline V gene, CDR1 is SNHLY and CDR2 is FYNNEI. The CDR3 is made up of 15 amino acids. Written as DNA, the CDR3 is TGTGCCAGCACGGGCGGGAGATTCGGCAACAATGAGCAGTTCTTC. Translation: CASTGGRFGNNEQFF.

V usage is TRBV7-2 and J usage is TRBJ1-1; no clear D. This CDR3 spans 11 amino acids. Looked up from germline, CDR1 is SGHTA and CDR2 is FQGNSA. The V end was cut by 2 bases, the J end by 11 bases, with 9 bases between. The CDR3 region is CASSLFAGAFF. The CDR3 coding sequence is TGTGCCAGCAGCTTATTCGCGGGGGCTTTCTTT.

This chain connects TRBV19 to TRBJ2-1, with D perhaps TRBD2 (6 bases). The V gene's germline CDR1 is LNHDA and CDR2 SQIVND (reference sequence). This CDR3 region has 14 residues. Trimming removed 6 bases from V and 0 bases from J, with 9 bases in between. The CDR3 protein is CASSGGDSYNEQFF. CDR3 nucleotide sequence: TGTGCCAGTAGCGGAGGGGACTCCTACAATGAGCAGTTCTTC.

The chain combines TRBV7-2 with TRBJ2-1; TRBD2 matches 7 bases. Trimming at V came to 1 base and at J to 10 bases, leaving 4 bases not matched to a gene. CDR1 and CDR2 (germline): SGHTA, FQGNSA. The CDR3 contains 13 residues. CDR3: CASSLEGLNEQFF. The CDR3 nucleotides are TGTGCCAGCAGCTTAGAGGGACTAAACGAGCAGTTCTTC.

The V and J genes are TRBV28 and TRBJ2-5; no firm D call. From germline, CDR1 is MDHEN and CDR2 SYDVKM. Trimming removed 2 bases at V and 7 bases at J, with 5 bases between. The CDR3 contains 11 residues. Written as DNA, the CDR3 is TGTGCCAGCAGTTTAAAAGCGACCCAGTACTTC. Amino acids: CASSLKATQYF.

This chain connects TRBV11-2 to TRBJ1-2; D may be TRBD1 (6 bases). This CDR3 spans 16 amino acids. Trimming left V 0 bases short and J 4 bases short, with 15 bases between. CDR1 is SGHAT and CDR2 is FQNNGV in the germline V gene. The chain's CDR3 is CASSLEGGALFYGYTF. The CDR3 nucleotides read TGTGCCAGCAGCTTAGAAGGGGGGGCGCTGTTCTATGGCTACACCTTC.

The chain is built from TRBV6-6 and TRBJ1-2, with 7 positions matching TRBD1. V lost 2 bases and J lost 7; bases outside the gene matches: 4. The CDR3 loop spans 13 amino acids. From germline, CDR1 is MNHNY and CDR2 SVGAGI (reference sequence). DNA of the CDR3: TGTGCCAGCAGTTACGACAGGGTTGCTGGCTACACCTTC. This gives the protein CASSYDRVAGYTF.

The chain is built from TRBV7-6 and TRBJ2-5; 8 bases line up with TRBD2. The length of the CDR3 is 18 residues. CDR1 is SGHVS and CDR2 is FNYEAQ in the germline V gene. Trimming cost V 3 bases and J 0 bases; bases outside gene matches: 12. CDR3 DNA: TGTGCCAGCAGCTTGAGGGCTAGCGGGCCGTTACACCAAGAGACCCAGTACTTC. Protein product: CASSLRASGPLHQETQYF.

This clone appeared a few times. This chain joins TRBV21-1 and TRBJ2-7; TRBD1 is the table's D call, not checked against the DNA. TRBV21-1 is a pseudogene. The CDR3 contains 12 residues. The CDR3 is CASSTGGNEQYF. CDR3 in DNA: TGTGCCAGCAGCACAGGGGGCAACGAGCAGTACTTC.

This chain uses TRBV4-1 with TRBJ2-7; a weak D match, TRBD2 (6 bases). CDR3 length: 15 residues. Trimming removed 3 bases from V and 1 base from J, with 13 bases in between. Germline CDR1 MGHRA, CDR2 YSYEKL. This CDR3 is CASSQGTYLSYEQYF. The DNA for the CDR3 is TGCGCCAGCAGCCAGGGGACTTACCTTTCCTACGAGCAGTACTTC.

The chain links TRBV5-1 to TRBJ1-1; the D gene is possibly TRBD1 (5 bases). The CDR3 spans 14 residues. The V gene lost 4 bases and the J gene lost 3 bases, with 13 bases spanning the gap. Germline V gene data show CDR1 as SGHRS and CDR2 as YFSETQ. The CDR3 loop reads CASSERQSYTEAFF. The CDR3 DNA sequence: TGCGCCAGCAGCGAGAGACAGAGCTACACTGAAGCTTTCTTT.

The table lists this clone with a few counts. The V gene is TRBV20-1, the J gene TRBJ2-2; D is perhaps TRBD1 (8 bases). Per germline, CDR1 DFQATT and CDR2 SNEGSKA (reference sequence). The CDR3 extends over 16 amino acids. V was trimmed by 3 bases and J by 2 bases, leaving 16 bases between them. CDR3 DNA: TGCAGTGCTAGTAGGGGGGGACAGGTTAACACCGGGGAGCTGTTTTTT. It specifies CSASRGGQVNTGELFF.

The chain couples TRBV28 to TRBJ2-5; 8 bases line up with TRBD2. Germline V gene sequence: CDR1 MDHEN, CDR2 SYDVKM. V was clipped by 5 bases and J by 5 bases; unmatched bases: 10. This CDR3 has 15 amino acids. CDR3 protein: CASSPVGGRRETQYF. CDR3 coding DNA: TGTGCCAGCAGTCCTGTTGGCGGGAGGAGGGAGACCCAGTACTTC.

The chain joins TRBV18 to TRBJ1-1; maybe TRBD1 (6 bases). Germline values: CDR1 KGHSH, CDR2 LQKENI. This CDR3 region has 13 residues. Trimming pared 8 bases from V and 2 bases from J, leaving 12 bases between. CDR3 region: CASRQDSNTEAFF. As DNA, the CDR3 is TGTGCCAGCCGTCAGGACAGTAACACTGAAGCTTTCTTT.

The chain employs TRBV11-2 and TRBJ2-2, with D possibly being TRBD2 (5 bases). The CDR3 runs to 14 residues. CDR1 is SGHAT and CDR2 is FQNNGV in the germline V gene. V lost 3 bases and J 5 bases, leaving 10 bases between the germline ends. Here the CDR3 DNA reads TGTGCCAGCAGCTTTGAGGGCTGGACCGGGGAGCTGTTTTTT. Protein sequence: CASSFEGWTGELFF. Drawing the rest from reference TRBV11-2 and TRBJ2-2, the complete variable domain is EAGVAQSPRYKIIEKRQSVAFWCNPISGHATLYWYQQILGQGPKLLIQFQNNGVVDDSQLPKDRFSAERLKGVDSTLKIQPAKLEDSAVYLCASSFEGWTGELFFGEGSRLTVL.

J is TRBJ2-5 and V is TRBV5-1; the match to TRBD2 covers 15 bases. The germline CDR1 and CDR2 sequences are SGHRS and YFSETQ. The CDR3 length is 16 residues. Trimming cost V 3 bases and J 5 bases; bases outside gene matches: 5. CDR3 loop: CASSSGLAGGVETQYF. CDR3 DNA: TGCGCCAGCAGCTCGGGACTAGCGGGAGGTGTGGAGACCCAGTACTTC.

The CDR3, as DNA: TGTGCCAGCATTGTCGACAGGAACACCGGGGAGCTGTTTTTT. Residues: CASIVDRNTGELFF. This chain joins TRBV6-5 and TRBJ2-2; a weak D match, TRBD1 (5 bases). There are 14 residues in the CDR3. Germline CDR1 MNHEY, CDR2 SVGAGI. Trimming removed 7 bases at V and 1 base at J, with 10 bases between.

This clone turned up a few times. The chain combines TRBV28 with TRBJ2-5; 8 nucleotides match TRBD1. The CDR3 length is 15 residues. V gave up 6 bases and J gave up 5 bases; unmatched junction bases: 11. CDR1 and CDR2 (germline): MDHEN, SYDVKM. Here the CDR3 DNA reads TGTGCCAGCAGCCCGCAGACAGGGGCGCGGGAGACCCAGTACTTC. Amino acid sequence: CASSPQTGARETQYF.

The CDR3 protein is CASSPEGTGELFF. The CDR3 DNA is TGTGCCAGCAGCCCCGAGGGCACCGGGGAGCTGTTTTTT. The V call is TRBV5-4, the J call TRBJ2-2; tentative D call: TRBD2 (5 bases). The CDR3 is 13 residues long. Trimming removed 4 bases from V and 4 bases from J, with 8 bases in between. Germline CDR1 reads SGHNT; CDR2 reads YYREEE (reference sequence).

The chain carries TRBV6-6 and TRBJ1-1; D gene uncertain. V lost 3 bases and J 1 base, leaving 15 bases between the germline ends. This CDR3 spans 16 amino acids. Germline loops: CDR1 MNHNY, CDR2 SVGAGI (reference sequence). CDR3 bases: TGTGCCAGCAGTTATTCCCTCCTAGGTCAGAACACTGAAGCTTTCTTT. Translation gives CASSYSLLGQNTEAFF.

The chain carries TRBV6-5 and TRBJ1-6; the match to TRBD1 covers 10 bases. Germline-derived CDR1 and CDR2 are MNHEY and SVGAGI. Trimming at V came to 2 bases and at J to 10 bases, leaving 5 bases not matched to a gene. The CDR3 has 15 residues. CDR3 sequence reads: CASSYGDRGDSPLHF. The CDR3, as DNA: TGTGCCAGCAGTTACGGGGACAGGGGAGACTCACCCCTCCACTTT.

The gene calls are TRBV7-9 and TRBJ2-1; unclear D gene. Germline V gene data show CDR1 as SEHNR and CDR2 as FQNEAQ (reference sequence). This CDR3 has 16 amino acids. Trimming stripped 5 bases from V and 0 bases from J, with 14 bases between. CDR3 bases: TGTGCCAGCAGCCCATTCACGGGTTCCTCCTACAATGAGCAGTTCTTC. Translation gives CASSPFTGSSYNEQFF.

The chain has TRBV28 and TRBJ2-3; D not resolved. Between the trimmed V and J ends, which lost 5 bases and 2 bases, there was a span of 14 bases. Germline V lookup: CDR1 MDHEN, CDR2 SYDVKM. The CDR3 extends over 15 amino acids. In DNA, the CDR3 is TGTGCCAGCAGTCTAGAATTATTGTCCACAGATACGCAGTATTTT. Translating gives CASSLELLSTDTQYF.

The chain employs TRBV18 and TRBJ1-5, with TRBD1 identical over 8 bases. The CDR3 loop spans 15 amino acids. CDR1 KGHSH and CDR2 LQKENI come from the germline V gene. J was trimmed by 7 bases and V by 6 bases; bases with no gene match: 11. CDR3: CASSPDRAREQPQHF. In DNA form, the CDR3 reads TGTGCCAGCTCGCCGGACAGGGCAAGGGAACAGCCCCAGCATTTT.

This chain connects TRBV2 to TRBJ2-3, with 15 bases matching TRBD2. The CDR3 length is 18 residues. V lost 8 bases, J lost 5 bases, and 14 bases stayed unmatched. The germline gives CDR1 SNHLY, CDR2 FYNNEI. The CDR3 here is CASFPGGLAGGEGDTQYF. The DNA for the CDR3 is TGTGCCAGCTTCCCAGGGGGACTAGCGGGAGGCGAGGGAGATACGCAGTATTTT.